There are a few counts of the clone carrying this TCR beta chain. Original data processing: The assay estimated nucleated cells by amplifying reference gene primers. Sequenced by immunoSEQ multiplex PCR; TCRdb stores in-frame clones only, minus some. V, J and clone size derive from that table, while D and trimming were established from the DNA sequence. The table records roughly 49,000 clones, more than 85% of them present only once. This entry comes from a study of blood T cell repertoires in COVID-19. Trimming removed 3 bases from V and 3 bases from J, with 14 bases in between. This CDR3 region has 15 residues. Germline CDR1 MNHEY, CDR2 SMNVEV (reference sequence).

The TCR comes from a man in his sixties with COVID-19, enrolled during active disease. The chain combines TRBV27 with TRBJ1-2; D is unclear. Sequenced sample: peripheral blood. The chain's CDR3 is CASSLRLDSYYGYTF. The CDR3 nucleotides are TGTGCCAGCAGTTTGCGTCTAGACTCCTACTATGGCTACACCTTC.